These T cell receptor beta chains were read from a single sample in a study of T cell repertoires in cytomegalovirus infection. Their cognate antigens are unknown. From the reads, TCRdb called clonotypes with MiXCR, one entry per CDR3 protein. The repertoire holds 640,000 or so distinct CDR3 sequences, with roughly 36% as singletons. Sequencing used cultured PBMCs, obtained from culture after CMV antigen stimulation. The receptors shown here come from a human donor in good health (CMV status not recorded). Some clones in this sample may be carry-over from other donors' samples. Both conserved end residues are part of each CDR3. The order of the fields is V gene, D gene, clone size, J gene, CDR3 protein, CDR3 DNA. D genes are given only for firm matches. Some rows mark clone size as missing; the rest say once, few, many or name a class of expanded clone.

TRBV7-2,-,many,TRBJ2-5,CASSYTLAEETQYF,TGTGCCAGCAGCTACACCCTGGCGGAAGAGACCCAGTACTTC
TRBV7-2,-,few,TRBJ2-1,CASSLIRSGEQFF,TGTGCCAGCAGCTTAATTCGGAGTGGTGAGCAGTTCTTC
TRBV4-3,-,once,TRBJ1-6,CASSQEVGERDSPLHF,TGCGCCAGCAGCCAAGAGGTGGGGGAGAGGGATTCACCCCTCCACTTT
TRBV5-3,TRBD2,-,TRBJ2-3,CASSIWAGGSRDTQYF,TGTGCCAGCAGCATCTGGGCGGGGGGGAGTCGAGATACGCAGTATTTT
TRBV3-1,-,-,TRBJ1-6,CASSQGQASPLHF,TGTGCCTCCAGCCAGGGACAAGCCTCACCCCTCCACTTT
TRBV7-2,-,-,TRBJ2-5,CASSSVVQTQYF,TGTGCCAGCAGCTCGGTCGTGCAGACCCAGTACTTC
TRBV6-2/TRBV6-3,TRBD2,-,TRBJ2-5,CASSPKTGTSPKETQYF,TGTGCCAGCAGTCCAAAAACCGGGACTAGTCCGAAAGAGACCCAGTACTTC
TRBV7-9,TRBD1,-,TRBJ1-5,CASSLKGQLNQPQHF,TGTGCCAGCAGCCTAAAGGGACAGTTGAATCAGCCCCAGCATTTT
TRBV27,-,few,TRBJ2-7,CASSLSNAYEQYF,TGTGCCAGCAGTTTGTCGAACGCCTACGAGCAGTACTTC
TRBV7-6,TRBD1,many,TRBJ2-1,CASSPIRDRGYNEQFF,TGTGCCAGCAGCCCCATCCGGGACAGGGGCTACAATGAGCAGTTCTTC
TRBV12-3/TRBV12-4,-,many,TRBJ1-4,CASSLEGNRPEKLFF,TGTGCCAGCAGTTTAGAAGGCAACCGACCCGAAAAACTGTTTTTT
TRBV24-1,-,once,TRBJ2-3,CATSVGGTDTQYF,TGTGCCACCAGTGTAGGGGGGACAGATACGCAGTATTTT